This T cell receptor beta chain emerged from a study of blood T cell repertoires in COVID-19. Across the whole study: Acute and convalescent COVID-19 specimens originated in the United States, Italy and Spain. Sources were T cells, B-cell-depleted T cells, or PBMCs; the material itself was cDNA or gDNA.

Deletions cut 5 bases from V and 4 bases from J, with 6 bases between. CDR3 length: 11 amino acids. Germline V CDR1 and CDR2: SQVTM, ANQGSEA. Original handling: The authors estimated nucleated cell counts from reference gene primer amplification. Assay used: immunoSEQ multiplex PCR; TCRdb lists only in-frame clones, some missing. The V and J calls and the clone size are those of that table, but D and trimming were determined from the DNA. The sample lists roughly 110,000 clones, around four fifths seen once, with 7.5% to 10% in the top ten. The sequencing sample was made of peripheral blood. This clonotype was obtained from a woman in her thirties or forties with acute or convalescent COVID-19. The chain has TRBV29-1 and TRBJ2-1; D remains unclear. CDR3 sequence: CSVLTYNEQFF. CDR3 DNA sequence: TGCAGCGTTTTAACTTACAATGAGCAGTTCTTC.